The clone carrying this TCR beta chain has just a few counts. The table came from immunoSEQ multiplex PCR; TCRdb's copy has only in-frame clones and leaves some out. The sample lists approximately 250,000 clones, 70% to 90% occurring once. The sample originates from a study of blood T cell repertoires in COVID-19. Study-wide background: From the United States, Italy and Spain came samples of acute and convalescent COVID-19.

The CDR3 is 14 amino acids. Germline V lookup: CDR1 SGHAT, CDR2 FQDESV (reference sequence). The V gene lost 1 base and the J gene lost 5 bases, with 11 bases spanning the gap. Study members were between roughly 18 and 89 years old and lived in 20 to 30 US regions. Participant-reported clinical history was the basis for cohort assignment. Sequencing used PBMCs or T cells enriched from blood (not recorded which). This sequence joins TRBV11-1 and TRBJ1-2; D is perhaps TRBD1 (5 bases). This clonotype was obtained from a woman between 40 and 50 years old with acute COVID-19. CDR3 coding DNA: TGTGCCAGCAGCTTAGTGGCAGGGCAATATGGCTACACCTTC. It codes for CASSLVAGQYGYTF.